These T cell receptor beta chains were read from a single sample in a study of cytomegalovirus exposure and HLA in healthy donors. TCRdb's copy holds only in-frame clones and misses some; the assay was immunoSEQ multiplex PCR. The table records approximately 160,000 clones, about 64% of them present only once. The sample consisted of PBMCs. These receptors all stem from a man aged 45 to 65 in good health and CMV-seronegative. The CDR3 runs from the conserved cysteine through the conserved F or W. A D gene is named only where the DNA matches it firmly. Size tells how often a clone was seen (once, few, many) or the class of an expanded clone, and some rows leave it out.

j_gene | d_gene | abundance | v_gene | CDR3aa | CDR3nt
TRBJ2-3 | TRBD2 | - | TRBV11-3 | CASSLAPIAGGKDTQYF | TGTGCCAGCAGCTTAGCCCCCATAGCGGGGGGAAAAGATACGCAGTATTTT
TRBJ2-1 | TRBD1 | - | TRBV5-1 | CASSIFRDRSYNEQFF | TGCGCCAGCAGCATTTTCCGGGACAGGTCCTACAATGAGCAGTTCTTC
TRBJ2-7 | TRBD1 | - | TRBV6-5 | CASSDRTGSYEQYF | TGTGCCAGCAGTGACCGGACAGGGAGCTACGAGCAGTACTTC
TRBJ2-7 | - | - | TRBV2 | CASRTHGNSYEQYF | TGTGCCAGCAGAACCCACGGGAACTCCTACGAGCAGTACTTC
TRBJ1-1 | - | - | TRBV10-3 | CAISAKSGQEAFF | TGTGCCATCAGTGCTAAATCCGGACAGGAAGCTTTCTTT
TRBJ1-6 | TRBD1 | - | TRBV6-5 | CASSYQTGTGSPLHF | TGTGCCAGCAGTTACCAGACGGGGACAGGTTCACCCCTCCACTTT
TRBJ1-2 | TRBD1 | few | TRBV6-4 | CASSLGTGGGYTF | TGTGCCAGCAGTCTGGGGACAGGTGGTGGCTACACCTTC
TRBJ2-5 | - | - | TRBV28 | CASSLEAPGTQYF | TGTGCCAGCAGTTTAGAGGCCCCCGGGACCCAGTACTTC
TRBJ2-5 | - | - | TRBV4-1 | CASTPLDSQETQYF | TGCGCCAGCACCCCTCTTGACAGCCAAGAGACCCAGTACTTC
TRBJ1-1 | - | - | TRBV18 | CASSPDRMNTEAFF | TGTGCCAGCTCGCCGGACAGAATGAACACTGAAGCTTTCTTT
TRBJ1-4 | - | - | TRBV18 | CASSPSIDEKLFF | TGTGCCAGCTCACCCAGTATCGATGAAAAACTGTTTTTT
TRBJ2-7 | TRBD2 | - | TRBV2 | CASTHSGVGYEQYF | TGTGCCAGCACCCATAGCGGGGTCGGTTACGAGCAGTACTTC
TRBJ2-7 | - | - | TRBV7-2 | CASSLMGALNPYEQYF | TGTGCCAGCAGCTTGATGGGGGCTTTGAATCCTTACGAGCAGTACTTC
TRBJ1-5 | - | few | TRBV7-9 | CASSLGGAQPQHF | TGTGCCAGCAGCTTAGGGGGCGCGCAGCCCCAGCATTTT
TRBJ2-1 | - | - | TRBV5-1 | CASSLDGGAYNEQFF | TGCGCCAGCAGCTTGGACGGGGGAGCTTACAATGAGCAGTTCTTC
TRBJ2-7 | TRBD1 | - | TRBV12-5 | CASGLEQGAYEQYF | TGTGCTAGTGGTTTGGAACAGGGGGCCTACGAGCAGTACTTC
TRBJ2-7 | - | few | TRBV7-3 | CASSLGSGPSYEQYF | TGTGCCAGCAGCTTAGGAAGCGGCCCCTCCTACGAGCAGTACTTC
TRBJ2-2 | - | few | TRBV5-6 | CASSRGGELFF | TGTGCCAGCAGCAGGGGCGGGGAGCTGTTTTTT
TRBJ1-1 | - | few | TRBV5-1 | CASRGGPPVNTEAFF | TGCGCCAGCAGGGGAGGTCCCCCGGTGAACACTGAAGCTTTCTTT
TRBJ2-1 | TRBD1 | few | TRBV27 | CASSVDRLQLSSYNEQFF | TGTGCCAGCAGTGTGGACAGGCTCCAACTGAGCTCCTACAATGAGCAGTTCTTC
TRBJ2-2 | TRBD1 | - | TRBV14 | CASSHPGQGALKSGELFF | TGTGCCAGCAGCCACCCGGGACAGGGGGCGCTTAAGTCCGGGGAGCTGTTTTTT
TRBJ2-7 | TRBD1 | - | TRBV15 | CATSRAKTGTGGYEQYF | TGTGCCACCAGCAGAGCAAAAACCGGGACAGGGGGCTACGAGCAGTACTTC
TRBJ2-6 | - | few | TRBV6-4 | CASNTRGGGANVLTF | TGTGCCAGCAATACCAGGGGCGGTGGGGCCAACGTCCTGACTTTC
TRBJ2-3 | TRBD1 | - | TRBV5-5 | CASSLDRGDGTDTQYF | TGTGCCAGCAGCTTGGACAGGGGAGATGGGACAGATACGCAGTATTTT
TRBJ1-1 | - | - | TRBV25-1 | CASRLFRDTEAFF | TGTGCCAGCAGACTATTCAGGGACACTGAAGCTTTCTTT
TRBJ1-1 | - | once | TRBV18 | CATNDGQNTEAFF | TGTGCCACCAACGACGGACAGAACACTGAAGCTTTCTTT
TRBJ2-7 | - | - | TRBV7-2 | CASSFPQVSYEQYF | TGTGCCAGCAGCTTCCCACAGGTTTCCTACGAGCAGTACTTC
TRBJ2-7 | - | - | TRBV4-1 | CASSVRGSSYEQYF | TGCGCCAGCAGCGTTCGAGGCAGCTCCTACGAGCAGTACTTC
TRBJ1-4 | - | - | TRBV10-3 | CATSPGGAFSSNEKLFF | TGTGCCACCTCCCCGGGGGGGGCTTTTTCTTCTAATGAAAAACTGTTTTTT
TRBJ2-2 | - | - | TRBV6-6 | CASSGRTNTGELFF | TGTGCCAGCAGTGGGCGGACTAACACCGGGGAGCTGTTTTTT
TRBJ2-1 | TRBD1 | - | TRBV29-1 | CSVESLGQGLRNNEQFF | TGCAGCGTTGAGAGTTTGGGACAGGGTCTGAGGAACAATGAGCAGTTCTTC
TRBJ2-4 | - | - | TRBV28 | CASSFARGGAKNIQYF | TGTGCCAGCAGTTTTGCGAGGGGGGGAGCCAAAAACATTCAGTACTTC
TRBJ2-2 | TRBD2 | - | TRBV2 | CASSAGGLNTGELFF | TGTGCCAGCAGTGCGGGGGGACTGAACACCGGGGAGCTGTTTTTT
TRBJ1-4 | - | - | TRBV19 | CASSRNRVISEKLFF | TGTGCCAGTAGTCGGAACAGGGTGATTAGTGAAAAACTGTTTTTT
TRBJ2-3 | - | - | TRBV5-1 | CASSPGLASSTDTQYF | TGCGCCAGCAGCCCCGGACTGGCTTCTAGCACAGATACGCAGTATTTT
TRBJ1-2 | - | - | TRBV25-1 | CASSAPLSPYGYTF | TGTGCCAGCAGTGCCCCACTAAGCCCCTATGGCTACACCTTC
TRBJ1-1 | TRBD1 | - | TRBV6-5 | CASSADRGRTEAFF | TGTGCCAGCAGCGCCGACAGGGGGCGAACTGAAGCTTTCTTT
TRBJ2-7 | TRBD1 | - | TRBV28 | CASRDTGTGQLYEQYF | TGTGCCAGCAGGGATACCGGGACAGGTCAACTCTACGAGCAGTACTTC
TRBJ2-7 | - | - | TRBV5-4 | CASSLDRNFYEQYF | TGTGCCAGCAGCTTGGACAGGAACTTTTACGAGCAGTACTTC
TRBJ2-7 | TRBD2 | once | TRBV9 | CASSVGAGGTYEQYF | TGTGCCAGCAGCGTAGGCGCGGGGGGGACCTACGAGCAGTACTTC